These T cell receptor beta chains were read from a single sample in a study of regulatory T cells in long-lasting Graves disease. TCRdb called the multiplex PCR reads again in MiXCR, with one record for every CDR3 protein. The table lists about 220,000 distinct CDR3 sequences, approximately 18% of them singletons. This sample also belongs to another study, concerning T cells in Graves' hyperthyroidism and ophthalmopathy.

The starting material was peripheral blood mononuclear cells (PBMCs), obtained at new diagnosis, from a patient treated with antithyroid drugs. The receptors were sampled from a woman aged 30 to 39 with Graves disease. CDR3s include the opening cysteine and the closing phenylalanine or tryptophan. The D gene is left open where the match is weak. Clone size, where shown, is once, few, many, or a class for clones that have expanded.

TRBJ2-7 TRBV18 - - CASSNQQAYEQYF TGTGCCAGCTCAAATCAGCAGGCGTACGAGCAGTACTTC
TRBJ1-5 TRBV24-1 - TRBD1 CATSENRGPSNQPQHF TGTGCCACCAGTGAGAATAGGGGGCCGAGCAATCAGCCCCAGCATTTT
TRBJ2-7 TRBV30 many - CAWSRSSLYF TGTGCCTGGAGCCGCTCGAGTTTGTACTTC
TRBJ2-6 TRBV20-1 many TRBD1 CSANRGIVSGANVLTF TGCAGTGCTAACAGGGGGATTGTCTCTGGGGCCAACGTCCTGACTTTC
TRBJ2-7 TRBV28 few TRBD2 CASSSWTSGGHKQYF TGTGCCAGCAGTTCATGGACTAGCGGTGGGCACAAGCAGTACTTC
TRBJ2-7 TRBV3-1 many - CASSQVDGYEQYF TGTGCCAGCAGCCAAGTCGATGGGTACGAGCAGTACTTC
TRBJ2-2 TRBV12-3/TRBV12-4 many - CASSSPRRPRIGELFF TGTGCCAGCAGTTCCCCCCGACGACCTCGGATCGGGGAGCTGTTTTTT
TRBJ1-2 TRBV29-1 many TRBD1 CSVEVRDREAGYTF TGCAGCGTTGAAGTTCGGGACAGGGAGGCCGGCTACACCTTC
TRBJ2-7 TRBV5-1 many - CASSLGADSYEQYF TGCGCCAGCAGCTTGGGGGCCGACTCCTACGAGCAGTACTTC
TRBJ2-1 TRBV11-2 - TRBD2 CASREGAGVYNEQFF TGTGCCAGCAGGGAAGGAGCGGGAGTCTACAATGAGCAGTTCTTC
TRBJ1-1 TRBV19 many - CASKVTGLDTEAFF TGTGCCAGTAAAGTCACGGGGCTTGACACTGAAGCTTTCTTT
TRBJ1-2 TRBV28 many TRBD1 CASSRTGIYGYTF TGTGCCAGCAGCCGGACAGGAATTTATGGCTACACCTTC